Each of the 28 T cell receptor beta chains below was sequenced from the same sample in a study of blood T cell repertoires in COVID-19. Here immunoSEQ multiplex PCR was the method, and the copy in TCRdb shows in-frame clones only, minus some. The table includes roughly 95,000 clones, under 95% detected once. Input material: peripheral blood. These receptors were obtained from a woman aged 45-59 years in a cohort sampled during active COVID-19.

The chain recombines TRBV5-1 with TRBJ2-7, with D possibly TRBD1 on 5 matching bases. V lost 3 bases and J 1 base, leaving 17 bases between the germline ends. The CDR3 is made up of 16 amino acids. CDR1 and CDR2 (germline): SGHRS, YFSETQ. CDR3 amino acids: CASSWANLKGSYEQYF. The CDR3 nucleotides read TGCGCCAGCAGCTGGGCCAATTTAAAGGGGTCCTACGAGCAGTACTTC.

The gene calls are TRBV28 and TRBJ2-1; a weak D match, TRBD2 (6 bases). Germline values: CDR1 MDHEN, CDR2 SYDVKM. The length of the CDR3 is 16 residues. Deletions cut 7 bases from V and 8 bases from J, with 24 bases between. CDR3 loop: CASTPGGEEGLDEQFF. DNA for the CDR3: TGTGCCAGCACCCCGGGTGGGGAGGAGGGCCTGGATGAGCAGTTCTTC.

This clone was counted a single time. The chain couples TRBV27 to TRBJ2-2, with 12 bases fitting TRBD2. Germline CDR1 is MNHEY and CDR2 is SMNVEV (reference sequence). The ends lost 2 bases at V and 6 bases at J; junction bases unmatched: 1. The CDR3 totals 15 residues. The CDR3 protein is CASSLRLAGAGELFF. The CDR3 DNA reads as TGTGCCAGCAGTTTAAGACTAGCGGGAGCCGGGGAGCTGTTTTTT.

V usage is TRBV18 and J usage is TRBJ2-7, with D maybe TRBD1 (5 bases). Germline values: CDR1 KGHSH, CDR2 LQKENI. Trimming took off 2 bases at V and 2 bases at J, with 7 bases between the two ends. The CDR3 is 13 residues long. The chain's CDR3 is CASSPTQAYEQYF. CDR3 nucleotide sequence: TGTGCCAGCTCACCAACACAGGCCTACGAGCAGTACTTC. The whole variable domain, remainder taken from reference TRBV18 and TRBJ2-7, is NAGVMQNPRHLVRRRGQEARLRCSPMKGHSHVYWYRQLPEEGLKFMVYLQKENIIDESGMPKERFSAEFPKEGPSILRIQQVVRGDSAAYFCASSPTQAYEQYFGPGTRLTVT.

This clone was seen just once. The chain uses TRBV11-2 and TRBJ2-3, with 7 positions matching TRBD2. CDR3 length: 16 residues. The germline V gene encodes CDR1 SGHAT and CDR2 FQNNGV. The V gene end was trimmed by 2 bases and the J gene end by 5 bases; junction bases not matched to a gene: 10. The CDR3 sequence is CASSLRSSGEGDTQYF. CDR3 sequence (DNA): TGTGCCAGCAGCTTACGTTCTAGCGGAGAGGGAGATACGCAGTATTTT.

The table lists this clone with a few counts. The chain joins TRBV4-1 to TRBJ2-1; 10 bases match TRBD2. The germline V gene encodes CDR1 MGHRA and CDR2 YSYEKL. V shed 1 base, J shed 6 bases, and the junction held 6 bases outside the gene matches. This CDR3 spans 16 amino acids. CDR3: CASSQAWTSGFNEQFF. The DNA for the CDR3 is TGCGCCAGCAGCCAAGCGTGGACTAGCGGTTTCAATGAGCAGTTCTTC.

V and J are TRBV2 and TRBJ2-5, with D perhaps matching TRBD1 (5 bases). Germline CDR1 is SNHLY and CDR2 is FYNNEI. With 2 bases removed from V and 5 bases from J, the gap between germline ends came to 21 bases. CDR3 length equals 17 residues. Here the CDR3 reads CASSESTFQGSRETQYF. Written as DNA, the CDR3 is TGTGCCAGCAGTGAATCGACTTTTCAGGGCTCTAGGGAGACCCAGTACTTC.

As to this clone: The junction departs from the called germline gene at one end, perhaps through a read error. This chain uses TRBV6-5 with TRBJ2-7; 7 bases match TRBD2. This CDR3 comprises 13 residues. Germline CDR1 MNHEY, CDR2 SVGAGI. The CDR3 loop reads CASSPLSGGSIVF. CDR3 DNA sequence: TGTGCCAGCAGTCCCCTTTCGGGAGGCTCGATCGTTTTC.

This chain joins TRBV11-2 and TRBJ2-1, with TRBD1 as a possible D gene (5 bases). Germline values: CDR1 SGHAT, CDR2 FQNNGV. Trimming pared 4 bases from V and 0 bases from J, leaving 10 bases between. The CDR3 spans 15 residues. The CDR3 DNA sequence: TGTGCCAGCAGCTGGGGCAGGAGCTCCTACAATGAGCAGTTCTTC. It translates to CASSWGRSSYNEQFF.

The chain is built from TRBV20-1 and TRBJ1-3; unclear D gene. Trimming stripped 5 bases from V and 3 bases from J, with 5 bases between. The CDR3 is 11 amino acids. From germline, CDR1 is DFQATT and CDR2 SNEGSKA (reference sequence). The CDR3 here is CSAVFGNTIYF. The CDR3 nucleotides read TGCAGTGCTGTATTTGGAAACACCATATATTTT.

This clone was observed a handful of times. The J gene is TRBJ1-1, the V gene TRBV5-4, with TRBD1 as a possible D gene (6 bases). The CDR3 loop spans 15 amino acids. Germline V gene data show CDR1 as SGHNT and CDR2 as YYREEE (reference sequence). V was trimmed by 1 base and J by 5 bases, leaving 15 bases between them. The CDR3 here is CASSLRQGSGTEAFF. CDR3 nucleotides: TGTGCCAGCAGCTTGAGGCAGGGGTCGGGAACTGAAGCTTTCTTT.

The count of this clone is one. The chain joins TRBV28 to TRBJ1-1; D ambiguous. Germline V lookup: CDR1 MDHEN, CDR2 SYDVKM. The length of the CDR3 is 13 residues. V was pared by 8 bases and J by 4 bases, with 14 bases between. Here the CDR3 reads CASSWGGGTEAFF. As DNA, the CDR3 is TGTGCCAGCTCATGGGGAGGAGGCACTGAAGCTTTCTTT.

The chain has TRBV19 and TRBJ2-7, with D perhaps matching TRBD2 (7 bases). Germline V CDR1 and CDR2: LNHDA, SQIVND (reference sequence). Trimming took off 5 bases at V and 2 bases at J, with 16 bases between the two ends. The CDR3 contains 15 residues. CDR3 sequence (DNA): TGTGCCAGTAGTCCCGGTGTAGGGGGGGCCTACGAGCAGTACTTC. Protein product: CASSPGVGGAYEQYF.

The gene calls are TRBV6-4 and TRBJ2-1; TRBD2 matches 10 bases. J was trimmed by 9 bases and V by 6 bases; bases with no gene match: 5. Per the germline V gene, CDR1 is MRHNA and CDR2 is SNTAGT. The CDR3 spans 13 residues. The CDR3 loop reads CASSPTSGIEQFF. The CDR3 DNA reads as TGTGCCAGCAGCCCAACTAGCGGGATTGAGCAGTTCTTC.

The rearrangement uses TRBV19 and TRBJ1-1; D perhaps matches TRBD1 (6 bases). Trimming removed 9 bases at V and 2 bases at J, with 13 bases between. CDR3 length: 13 residues. In germline, CDR1 is LNHDA, CDR2 SQIVND (reference sequence). The CDR3 is CASSGTINTEAFF. The CDR3 DNA reads TGTGCCAGCTCTGGGACAATCAACACTGAAGCTTTCTTT.

The genes are TRBV5-4 and TRBJ2-1, with D possibly being TRBD1 (6 bases). The V gene lost 5 bases and the J gene lost 7 bases, with 16 bases spanning the gap. The CDR3 is made up of 14 amino acids. From germline, CDR1 is SGHNT and CDR2 YYREEE (reference sequence). The CDR3 region has the DNA TGTGCCAGCAGACTTTGGGGGCCCGGGAATGAGCAGTTCTTC. It encodes CASRLWGPGNEQFF.

The chain uses TRBV7-8 and TRBJ2-1; maybe TRBD1 (6 bases). CDR1 and CDR2 (germline): SGHVS, FQNEAQ. The CDR3 consists of 16 residues. V was pared by 0 bases and J by 5 bases, with 14 bases between. The CDR3 here is CASSLALTGYHNEQFF. CDR3 DNA: TGTGCCAGCAGCTTAGCGTTAACAGGGTACCACAATGAGCAGTTCTTC.

This chain uses TRBV6-5 with TRBJ1-4; D call uncertain. Germline values: CDR1 MNHEY, CDR2 SVGAGI. Trimming took off 5 bases at V and 5 bases at J, with 12 bases between the two ends. The CDR3 contains 14 residues. The CDR3 nucleotides read TGTGCCAGCAGTAATCCCTCGGGAAATGAAAAACTGTTTTTT. The encoded protein is CASSNPSGNEKLFF.

The chain joins TRBV28 to TRBJ1-2, with 7 bases fitting TRBD1. The CDR3 is 15 residues long. Germline lookup yields CDR1 MDHEN and CDR2 SYDVKM. The V and J ends lost 3 bases and 0 bases, in that order; junction bases with no gene match: 4. This CDR3 is CASSFRGGPNYGYTF. The DNA for the CDR3 is TGTGCCAGCAGTTTTCGAGGGGGCCCTAACTATGGCTACACCTTC.

The chain links TRBV5-5 to TRBJ1-1, with D perhaps matching TRBD1 (6 bases). The CDR3 has 13 amino acids. Germline V gene data show CDR1 as SGHKS and CDR2 as YYEKEE (reference sequence). V was pared by 5 bases and J by 6 bases, with 14 bases between. The CDR3 nucleotides read TGTGCCAGCAGGGTACAGGGTAGCGCTGAAGCTTTCTTT. Translated, it gives CASRVQGSAEAFF.

The chain carries TRBV27 and TRBJ1-2; 7 nucleotides match TRBD1. The germline gives CDR1 MNHEY, CDR2 SMNVEV (reference sequence). V dropped 5 bases and J dropped 4; count of bases not matched to a gene: 7. The CDR3 is 14 amino acids. Here the CDR3 reads CASSLTRQGYGYTF. DNA for the CDR3: TGTGCCAGCAGTCTAACCCGACAGGGCTATGGCTACACCTTC.

The chain links TRBV7-9 to TRBJ2-1, with TRBD1 as a possible D gene (6 bases). Germline V gene lookup returns CDR1 SEHNR and CDR2 FQNEAQ (reference sequence). The V end lost 5 bases, the J end lost 7 bases, and 18 bases lay between the germline ends. The CDR3 loop spans 15 amino acids. The CDR3 DNA sequence: TGTGCCAGCAGCCATAACACAGGGTTGGTGAATGAGCAGTTCTTC. It is translated as CASSHNTGLVNEQFF.

The genes are TRBV27 and TRBJ1-1, with TRBD1 matching 9 bases. J gave up 4 bases and V 5 bases, and 5 bases lay outside the gene matches. In germline, CDR1 is MNHEY, CDR2 SMNVEV (reference sequence). This CDR3 comprises 14 residues. CDR3 protein: CASSTRTGVTEAFF. In DNA, the CDR3 is TGTGCCAGCAGTACTCGGACAGGGGTCACTGAAGCTTTCTTT.

The chain has TRBV7-2 and TRBJ2-1, with 12 bases identical to TRBD2. This CDR3 spans 18 amino acids. V lost 5 bases to trimming and J lost 0 bases; unmatched junction nucleotides: 8. CDR1 and CDR2 from the germline V gene are SGHTA and FQGNSA. DNA for the CDR3: TGTGCCAGCAGCCTACCCCTAGCGGGAGGGAGCTCCTACAATGAGCAGTTCTTC. It encodes CASSLPLAGGSSYNEQFF.

This rearrangement joins TRBV19 to TRBJ2-1, with D possibly being TRBD1 (6 bases). Trimming took 3 bases from V and 8 from J, leaving 23 bases between them. Germline V gene data show CDR1 as LNHDA and CDR2 as SQIVND (reference sequence). The CDR3 runs 17 residues. This CDR3 reads CASSMSLRGLSIDEQFF. Here the CDR3 DNA reads TGTGCCAGTAGTATGAGTCTCAGGGGCTTATCAATCGATGAGCAGTTCTTC.

The gene calls are TRBV6-1 and TRBJ1-5, with D possibly being TRBD1 (6 bases). The germline V and J ends were trimmed by 3 bases and 4 bases, with 13 bases remaining between them. The CDR3 contains 15 residues. Germline lookup yields CDR1 MNHNS and CDR2 SASEGT. In DNA form, the CDR3 reads TGTGCCAGCAGTGAGCTACAGGGTCCAAATCAGCCCCAGCATTTT. This translates into CASSELQGPNQPQHF.

The rearrangement joins TRBV7-8 to TRBJ1-4; D gene ambiguous. In germline, CDR1 is SGHVS, CDR2 FQNEAQ. With 8 bases removed from V and 0 bases from J, the gap between germline ends came to 10 bases. The CDR3 has 14 residues. DNA for the CDR3: TGTGCCAGCCGGGAGACGCCAACTAATGAAAAACTGTTTTTT. Protein sequence: CASRETPTNEKLFF.

This clone was seen a few times. This chain joins TRBV5-1 and TRBJ2-7; 7 bases are shared with TRBD1. The CDR3 is 14 amino acids. The germline gives CDR1 SGHRS, CDR2 YFSETQ. Unmatched junction bases numbered 4, after V lost 3 bases and J lost 1 base. Here the CDR3 reads CASSSPGQSYEQYF. The CDR3 DNA is TGCGCCAGCAGCTCACCGGGACAGTCCTACGAGCAGTACTTC.